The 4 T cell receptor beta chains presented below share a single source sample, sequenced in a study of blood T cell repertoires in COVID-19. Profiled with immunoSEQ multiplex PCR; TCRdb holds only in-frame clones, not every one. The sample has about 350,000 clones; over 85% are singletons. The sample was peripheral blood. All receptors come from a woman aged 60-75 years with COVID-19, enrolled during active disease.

In DNA, the CDR3 is TGTGCCAGCAGTTTCCTCAGGGACGAGCAGTACTTC. Its translation is CASSFLRDEQYF. The chain carries TRBV12-3 or TRBV12-4 and TRBJ2-7; tentative D call: TRBD1 (5 bases). This CDR3 is built from 12 residues. Trimming cost V 3 bases and J 5 bases, with 8 bases left between them.

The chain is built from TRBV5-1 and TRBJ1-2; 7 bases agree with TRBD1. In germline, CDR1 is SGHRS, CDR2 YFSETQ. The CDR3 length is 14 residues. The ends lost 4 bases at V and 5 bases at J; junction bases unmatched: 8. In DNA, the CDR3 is TGCGCCAGCAGCCCCCGGCCGACAGGGTATGGCTACACCTTC. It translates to CASSPRPTGYGYTF.

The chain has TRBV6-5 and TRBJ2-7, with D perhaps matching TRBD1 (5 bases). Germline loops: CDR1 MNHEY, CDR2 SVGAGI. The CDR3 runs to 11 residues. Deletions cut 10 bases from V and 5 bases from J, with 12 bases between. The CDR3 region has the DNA TGTGCCACCGAAAGGGGTGACGAGCAGTACTTC. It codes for CATERGDEQYF.

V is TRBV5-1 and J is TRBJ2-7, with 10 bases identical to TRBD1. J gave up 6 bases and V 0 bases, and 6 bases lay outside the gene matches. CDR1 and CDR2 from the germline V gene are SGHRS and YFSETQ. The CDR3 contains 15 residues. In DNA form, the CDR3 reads TGCGCCAGCAGCTTGGCTGGGGACAGGGGAGGCGAGCAGTACTTC. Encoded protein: CASSLAGDRGGEQYF.